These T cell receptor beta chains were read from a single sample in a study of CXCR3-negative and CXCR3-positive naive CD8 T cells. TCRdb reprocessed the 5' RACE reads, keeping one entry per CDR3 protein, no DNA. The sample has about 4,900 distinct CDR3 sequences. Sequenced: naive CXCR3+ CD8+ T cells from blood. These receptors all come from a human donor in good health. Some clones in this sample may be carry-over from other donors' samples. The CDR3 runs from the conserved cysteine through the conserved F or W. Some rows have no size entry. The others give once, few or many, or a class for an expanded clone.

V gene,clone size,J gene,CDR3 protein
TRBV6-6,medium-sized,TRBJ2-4,CASSYSTEAKNIQYF
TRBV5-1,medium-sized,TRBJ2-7,CASSLGYEQYF
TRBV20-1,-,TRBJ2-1,CSARGDVSYNEQFF
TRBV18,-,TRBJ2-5,CASSSRDWQETQYF
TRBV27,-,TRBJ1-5,CASSLGQGNQPQHF
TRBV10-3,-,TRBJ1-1,CAISERTAPGTEAFF
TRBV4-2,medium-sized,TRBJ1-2,CASSQDRTDYGYTF
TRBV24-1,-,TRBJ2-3,CATSDFGGSPRDTQYF
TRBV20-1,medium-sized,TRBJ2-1,CSAEGRMLAGILNEQFF
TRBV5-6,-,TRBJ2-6,CASSLEGAGANVLTF
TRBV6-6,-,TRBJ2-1,CASSYPGTSDGEQFF
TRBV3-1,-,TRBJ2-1,CASSQGVSYNEQFF
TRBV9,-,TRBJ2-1,CASSGTLVPPEQFF
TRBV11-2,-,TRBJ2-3,CASSLPERGPSTDTQYF
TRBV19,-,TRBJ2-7,CASSASMQGTYEQYF
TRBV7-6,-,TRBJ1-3,CASSQGPSSGNTIYF
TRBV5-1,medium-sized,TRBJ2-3,CASSRGGTDTQYF
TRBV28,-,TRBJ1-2,CASKSPRAFYGYTF
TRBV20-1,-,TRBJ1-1,CSARGGMNTEAFF
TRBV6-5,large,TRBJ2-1,CASRLYRSSYNEQFF
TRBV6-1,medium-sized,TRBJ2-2,CASRDSFTNTGELFF
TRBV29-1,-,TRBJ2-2,CSAPGQAGELFF
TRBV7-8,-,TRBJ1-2,CASSSWDRGRANYGYTF
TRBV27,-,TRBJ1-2,CASSFGLGYGYTF
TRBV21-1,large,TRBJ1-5,CASSKDGQSYSNQPQHF
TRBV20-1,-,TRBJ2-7,CSAPISGPSYEQYF
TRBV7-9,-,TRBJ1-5,CASSLVAGGNQPQHF
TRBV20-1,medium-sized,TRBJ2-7,CSAREGQIPSYEQYF
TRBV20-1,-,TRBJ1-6,CSARGFAVSYNSPLHF
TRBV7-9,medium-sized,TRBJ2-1,CASSPPHWREQYNEQFF
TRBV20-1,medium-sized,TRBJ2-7,CSAPRMGYEQYF
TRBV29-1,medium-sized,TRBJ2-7,CSVEDGFDEQYF
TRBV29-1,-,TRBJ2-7,CSVATGLAGVYYEQYF
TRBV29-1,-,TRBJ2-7,CSVRGQGYRVQYF
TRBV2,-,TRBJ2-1,CASSGTSAPTNEQFF
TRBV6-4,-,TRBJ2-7,CASRTANYEQYF
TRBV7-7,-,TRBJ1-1,CASSLGRNTEAFF
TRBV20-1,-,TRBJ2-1,CSARLVNNEQFF
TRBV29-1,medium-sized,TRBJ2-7,CSARSRGREQYF
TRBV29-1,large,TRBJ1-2,CSVGTGTGPYGYTF
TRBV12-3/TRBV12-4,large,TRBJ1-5,CASSFAPGGRQPQHF
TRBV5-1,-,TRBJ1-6,CASSLDSPSPLHF
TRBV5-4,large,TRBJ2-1,CASSLDANEQFF
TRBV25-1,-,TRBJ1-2,CASRGPRVASKDGYTF
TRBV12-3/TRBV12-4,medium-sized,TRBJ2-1,CASSYQRGGLNEQFF
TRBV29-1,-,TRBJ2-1,CSVQGGTARVQFF
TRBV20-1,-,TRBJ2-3,CSAVTGGTQYF
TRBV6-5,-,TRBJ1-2,CASQGPYGYTF
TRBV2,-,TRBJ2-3,CASSEAALAGIKADTQYF
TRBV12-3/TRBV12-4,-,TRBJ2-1,CASSFGLAGEQFF